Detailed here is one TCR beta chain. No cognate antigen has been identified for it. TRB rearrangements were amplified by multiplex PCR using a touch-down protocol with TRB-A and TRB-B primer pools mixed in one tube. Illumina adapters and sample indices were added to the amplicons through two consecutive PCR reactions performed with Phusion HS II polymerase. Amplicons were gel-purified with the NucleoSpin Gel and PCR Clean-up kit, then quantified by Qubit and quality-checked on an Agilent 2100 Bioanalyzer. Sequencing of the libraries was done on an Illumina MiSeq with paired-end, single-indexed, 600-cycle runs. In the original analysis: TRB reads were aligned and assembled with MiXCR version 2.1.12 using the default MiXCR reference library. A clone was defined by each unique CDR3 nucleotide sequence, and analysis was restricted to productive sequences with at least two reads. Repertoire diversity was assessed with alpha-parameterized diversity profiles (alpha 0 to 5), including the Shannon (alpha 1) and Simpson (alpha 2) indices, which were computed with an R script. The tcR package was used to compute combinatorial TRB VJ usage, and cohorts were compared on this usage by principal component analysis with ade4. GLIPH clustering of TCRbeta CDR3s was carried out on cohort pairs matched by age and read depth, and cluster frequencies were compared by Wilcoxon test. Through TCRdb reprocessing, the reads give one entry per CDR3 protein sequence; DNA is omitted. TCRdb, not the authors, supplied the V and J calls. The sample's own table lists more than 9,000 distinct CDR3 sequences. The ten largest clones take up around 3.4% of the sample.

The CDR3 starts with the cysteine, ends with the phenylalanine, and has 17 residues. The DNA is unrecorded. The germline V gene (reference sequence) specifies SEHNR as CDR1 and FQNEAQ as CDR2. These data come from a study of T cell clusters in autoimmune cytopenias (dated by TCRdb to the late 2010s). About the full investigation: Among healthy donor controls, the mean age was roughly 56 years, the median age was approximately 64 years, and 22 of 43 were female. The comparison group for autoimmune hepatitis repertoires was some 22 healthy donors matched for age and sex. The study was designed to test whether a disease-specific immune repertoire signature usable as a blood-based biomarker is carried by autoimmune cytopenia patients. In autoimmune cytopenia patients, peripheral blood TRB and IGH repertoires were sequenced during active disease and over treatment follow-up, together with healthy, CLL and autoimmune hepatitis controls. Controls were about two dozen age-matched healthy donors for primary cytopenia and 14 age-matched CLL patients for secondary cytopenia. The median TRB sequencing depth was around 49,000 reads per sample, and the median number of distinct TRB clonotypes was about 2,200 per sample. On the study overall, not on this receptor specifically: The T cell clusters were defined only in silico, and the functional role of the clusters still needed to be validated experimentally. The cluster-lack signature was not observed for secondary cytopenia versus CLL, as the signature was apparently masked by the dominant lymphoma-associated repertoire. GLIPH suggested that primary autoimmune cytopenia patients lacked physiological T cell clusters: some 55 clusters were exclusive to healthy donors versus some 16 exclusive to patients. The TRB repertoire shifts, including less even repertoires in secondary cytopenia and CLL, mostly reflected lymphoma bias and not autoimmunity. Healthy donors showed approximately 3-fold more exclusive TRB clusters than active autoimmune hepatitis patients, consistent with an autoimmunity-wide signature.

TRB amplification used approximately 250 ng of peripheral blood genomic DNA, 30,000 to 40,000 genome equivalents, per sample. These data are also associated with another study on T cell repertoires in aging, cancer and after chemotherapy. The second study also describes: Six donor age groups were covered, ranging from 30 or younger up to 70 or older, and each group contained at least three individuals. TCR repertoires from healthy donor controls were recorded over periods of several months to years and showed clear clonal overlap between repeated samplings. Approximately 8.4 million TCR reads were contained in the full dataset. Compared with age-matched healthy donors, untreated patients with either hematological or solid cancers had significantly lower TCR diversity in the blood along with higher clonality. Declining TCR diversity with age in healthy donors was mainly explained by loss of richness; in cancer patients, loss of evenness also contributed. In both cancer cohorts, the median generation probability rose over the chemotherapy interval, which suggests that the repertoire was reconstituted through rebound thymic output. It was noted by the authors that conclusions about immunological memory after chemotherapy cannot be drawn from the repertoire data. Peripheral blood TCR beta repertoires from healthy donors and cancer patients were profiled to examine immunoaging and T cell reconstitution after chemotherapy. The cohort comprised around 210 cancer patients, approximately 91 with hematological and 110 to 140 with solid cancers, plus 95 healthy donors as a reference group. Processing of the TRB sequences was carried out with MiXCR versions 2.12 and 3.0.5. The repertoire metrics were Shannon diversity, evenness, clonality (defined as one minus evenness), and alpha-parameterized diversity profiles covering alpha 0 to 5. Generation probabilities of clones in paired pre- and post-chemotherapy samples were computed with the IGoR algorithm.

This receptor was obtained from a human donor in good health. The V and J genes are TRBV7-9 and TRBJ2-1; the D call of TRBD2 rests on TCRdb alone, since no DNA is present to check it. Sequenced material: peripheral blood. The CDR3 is CASSAPSGGANYNEQFF.